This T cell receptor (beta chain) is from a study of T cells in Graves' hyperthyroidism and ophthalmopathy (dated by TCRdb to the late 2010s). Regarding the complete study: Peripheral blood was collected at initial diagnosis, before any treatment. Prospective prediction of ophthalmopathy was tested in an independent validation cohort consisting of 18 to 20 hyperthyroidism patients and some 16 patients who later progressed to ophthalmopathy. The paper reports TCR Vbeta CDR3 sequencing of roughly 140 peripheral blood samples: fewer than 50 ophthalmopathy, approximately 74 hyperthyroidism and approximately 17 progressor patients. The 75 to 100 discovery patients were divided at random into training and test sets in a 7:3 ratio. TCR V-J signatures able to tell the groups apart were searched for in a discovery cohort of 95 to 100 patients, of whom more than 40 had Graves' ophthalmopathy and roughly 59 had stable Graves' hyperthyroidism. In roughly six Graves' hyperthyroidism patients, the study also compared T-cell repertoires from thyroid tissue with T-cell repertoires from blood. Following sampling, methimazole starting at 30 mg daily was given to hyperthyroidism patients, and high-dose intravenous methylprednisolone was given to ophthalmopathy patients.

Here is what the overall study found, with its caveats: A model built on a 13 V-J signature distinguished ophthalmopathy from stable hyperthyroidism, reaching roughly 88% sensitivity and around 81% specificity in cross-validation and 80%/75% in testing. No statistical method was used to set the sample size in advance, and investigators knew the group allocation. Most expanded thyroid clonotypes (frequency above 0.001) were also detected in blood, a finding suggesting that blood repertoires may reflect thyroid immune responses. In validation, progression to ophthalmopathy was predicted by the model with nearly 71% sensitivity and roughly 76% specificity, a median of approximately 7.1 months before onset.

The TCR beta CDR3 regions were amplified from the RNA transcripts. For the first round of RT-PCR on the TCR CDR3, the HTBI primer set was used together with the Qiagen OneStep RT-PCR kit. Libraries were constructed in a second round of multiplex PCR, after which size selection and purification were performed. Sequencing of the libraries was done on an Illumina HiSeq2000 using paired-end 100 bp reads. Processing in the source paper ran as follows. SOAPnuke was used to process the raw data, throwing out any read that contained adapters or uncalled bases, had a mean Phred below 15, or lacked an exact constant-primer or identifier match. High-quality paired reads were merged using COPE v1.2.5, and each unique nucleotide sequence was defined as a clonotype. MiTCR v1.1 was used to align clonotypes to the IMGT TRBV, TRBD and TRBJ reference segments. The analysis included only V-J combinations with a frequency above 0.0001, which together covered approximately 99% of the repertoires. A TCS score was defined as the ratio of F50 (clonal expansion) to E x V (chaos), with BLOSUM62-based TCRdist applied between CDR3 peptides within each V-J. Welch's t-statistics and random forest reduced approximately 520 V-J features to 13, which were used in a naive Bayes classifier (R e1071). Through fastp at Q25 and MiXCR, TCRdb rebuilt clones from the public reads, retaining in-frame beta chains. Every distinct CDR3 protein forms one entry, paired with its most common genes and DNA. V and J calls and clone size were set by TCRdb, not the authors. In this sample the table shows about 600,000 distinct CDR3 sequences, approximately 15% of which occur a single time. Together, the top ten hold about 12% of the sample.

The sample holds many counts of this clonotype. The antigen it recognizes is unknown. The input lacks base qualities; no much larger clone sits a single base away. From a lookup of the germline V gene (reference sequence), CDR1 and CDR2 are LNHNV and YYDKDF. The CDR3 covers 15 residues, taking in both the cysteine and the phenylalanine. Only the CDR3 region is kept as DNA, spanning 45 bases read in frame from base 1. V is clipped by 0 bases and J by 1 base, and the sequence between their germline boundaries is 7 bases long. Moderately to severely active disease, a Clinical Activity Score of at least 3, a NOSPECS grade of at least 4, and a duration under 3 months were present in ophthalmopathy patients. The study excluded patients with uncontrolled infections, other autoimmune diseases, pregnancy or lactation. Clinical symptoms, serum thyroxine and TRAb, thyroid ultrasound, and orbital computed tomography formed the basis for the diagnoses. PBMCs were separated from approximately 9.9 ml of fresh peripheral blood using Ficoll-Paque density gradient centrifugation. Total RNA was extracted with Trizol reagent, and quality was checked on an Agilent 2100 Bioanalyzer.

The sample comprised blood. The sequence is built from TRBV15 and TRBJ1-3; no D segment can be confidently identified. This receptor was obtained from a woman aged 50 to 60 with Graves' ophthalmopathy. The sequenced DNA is TGTGCCACCAGCAGAGATCCGGGTTCTGGAAACACCATATATTTT. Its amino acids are CATSRDPGSGNTIYF.